This passage covers 23 T cell receptor beta chains from one sample sequenced in a study of cytomegalovirus exposure and HLA in healthy donors. Clones were sequenced by immunoSEQ multiplex PCR, and TCRdb holds only the in-frame ones, with some missing. The table records 45,000 or so clones, over 85% of them present only once. The sample comprised PBMCs. The receptors come from a woman under 30 in good health and CMV-seronegative.

This sequence joins TRBV25-1 and TRBJ1-3; TRBD1 agrees at 7 bases. Trimming removed 5 bases from V and 5 bases from J; junction bases left unmatched: 6. CDR1 MGHDK and CDR2 SYGVNS come from the germline V gene. The CDR3 loop spans 14 amino acids. The CDR3 is CASSNRDRRNTIYF. DNA for the CDR3: TGTGCCAGCAGTAACCGGGACAGAAGAAACACCATATATTTT.

The chain has TRBV5-6 and TRBJ1-3, with a tentative D call TRBD1 (6 bases). V shed 4 bases and J shed 4 bases, with 21 bases lying between them. The CDR3 covers 17 residues. Germline V lookup: CDR1 SGHDT, CDR2 YYEEEE. CDR3 amino acids: CASSQGWGLESGNTIYF. CDR3 bases: TGTGCCAGCAGCCAGGGGTGGGGGCTCGAAAGCGGAAACACCATATATTTT.

This chain uses TRBV5-1 with TRBJ1-5, with 9 positions matching TRBD1. The CDR3 sequence is 14 residues long. Looked up from germline, CDR1 is SGHRS and CDR2 is YFSETQ. With V trimmed by 4 bases and J by 6 bases, 5 bases remained unmatched. CDR3 protein: CASSPGQGGQPQHF. In DNA form, the CDR3 reads TGCGCCAGCAGCCCGGGACAGGGTGGTCAGCCCCAGCATTTT.

The chain has TRBV10-3 and TRBJ2-2, with 7 bases lining up with TRBD1. CDR1 is ENHRY and CDR2 is SYGVKD in the germline V gene. With V trimmed by 2 bases and J by 5 bases, 5 bases remained unmatched. CDR3 length: 15 amino acids. CDR3 in amino acids: CAISEPPTGTGELFF. The DNA of the CDR3 is TGTGCCATCAGTGAGCCCCCGACAGGGACCGGGGAGCTGTTTTTT.

The genes are TRBV19 and TRBJ1-1, with 7 nucleotides matching TRBD1. Germline loops: CDR1 LNHDA, CDR2 SQIVND (reference sequence). This CDR3 comprises 14 residues. Trimming cost V 5 bases and J 4 bases; bases outside gene matches: 7. CDR3 residues: CASSSGTAGTEAFF. CDR3 DNA sequence: TGTGCCAGTAGTTCCGGGACAGCCGGCACTGAAGCTTTCTTT.

The chain links TRBV6-6 to TRBJ2-1, with D maybe TRBD2 (6 bases). Germline lookup yields CDR1 MNHNY and CDR2 SVGAGI (reference sequence). The CDR3 has 13 amino acids. V was trimmed by 7 bases and J by 5 bases, leaving 12 bases between them. For the CDR3, the DNA is TGTGCCAGCATCAGGGCGGGAAACAATGAGCAGTTCTTC. This gives the protein CASIRAGNNEQFF.

The J gene is TRBJ1-5, the V gene TRBV4-1, with D hard to call. Trimming shortened V by 1 base and J by 4 bases, and 8 bases separated the two germline ends. The CDR3 spans 14 residues. Germline V gene data show CDR1 as MGHRA and CDR2 as YSYEKL. CDR3 sequence: CASSQVTDNQPQHF. CDR3 DNA: TGCGCCAGCAGCCAAGTTACAGATAATCAGCCCCAGCATTTT.

The DNA for the CDR3 is TGTGCCAGCAGTCCCTATTGGAACAGCCTCTATGGCTACACCTTC. Amino acid sequence: CASSPYWNSLYGYTF. V usage is TRBV28 and J usage is TRBJ1-2; D is ambiguous. Germline assignment: CDR1 MDHEN and CDR2 SYDVKM. Trimming took 5 bases from V and 4 from J, leaving 17 bases between them. The CDR3 totals 15 residues.

V and J are TRBV29-1 and TRBJ2-7, with 7 positions matching TRBD1. Germline assignment: CDR1 SQVTM and CDR2 ANQGSEA. After removal of 7 bases from V and 1 base from J, the junction contained 10 bases not matched to a gene. The CDR3 runs 14 residues. CDR3 DNA: TGCAGCGCGACCGGGACAGTGGGGTCCTACGAGCAGTACTTC. Translated, it gives CSATGTVGSYEQYF.

The V call is TRBV19, the J call TRBJ2-7; a possible D gene is TRBD1 (7 bases). The CDR3 has 13 residues. V lost 8 bases and J 6 bases, leaving 17 bases between the germline ends. Germline loops: CDR1 LNHDA, CDR2 SQIVND (reference sequence). CDR3 amino acids: CASSQGRDSEQYF. The CDR3 nucleotides are TGTGCCAGTTCACAGGGGCGGGATTCCGAGCAGTACTTC.

The gene calls are TRBV28 and TRBJ2-7; D is uncertain. This CDR3 spans 13 amino acids. In germline, CDR1 is MDHEN, CDR2 SYDVKM. V was cut by 6 bases and J by 2 bases, with 11 bases left in between. Written as DNA, the CDR3 is TGTGCCAGCAGGAATACAGTAGCCTACGAGCAGTACTTC. This gives the protein CASRNTVAYEQYF.

The rearrangement links TRBV18 to TRBJ2-3; D is unresolved. Between the trimmed V and J ends, which lost 4 bases and 6 bases, there was a span of 14 bases. Germline assignment: CDR1 KGHSH and CDR2 LQKENI. CDR3 length equals 14 residues. The CDR3 loop is CASSLANPVDTQYF. CDR3 coding DNA: TGTGCCAGCTCACTAGCTAATCCGGTTGATACGCAGTATTTT.

The chain combines TRBV6-1 with TRBJ2-7; 7 positions agree with TRBD2. The CDR3 extends over 14 amino acids. Germline V lookup: CDR1 MNHNS, CDR2 SASEGT. J lost 7 bases, V lost 9 bases, and 15 bases had no gene match. Here the CDR3 DNA reads TGTGCCAGGAGATCTGGGGAGGGCTTGGGGGAGCAGTACTTC. Its translation is CARRSGEGLGEQYF.

V gene TRBV28 combines with J gene TRBJ2-7; 10 bases map to TRBD2. Germline trimming cut 6 bases from V and 2 bases from J; bases unmatched to any gene: 7. The germline V gene encodes CDR1 MDHEN and CDR2 SYDVKM. The CDR3 consists of 15 residues. The CDR3 loop reads CASRPSGGNPYEQYF. The CDR3 coding sequence is TGTGCCAGCAGGCCTAGCGGGGGAAACCCCTACGAGCAGTACTTC.

This chain connects TRBV9 to TRBJ2-4, with 9 positions matching TRBD2. Germline-derived CDR1 and CDR2 are SGDLS and YYNGEE. The CDR3 has 18 amino acids. The trim removed 1 base at V and 0 bases at J, leaving 8 bases unmatched. DNA of the CDR3: TGTGCCAGCAGCGTAACCGGGACTAGCTACCAAGCCAAAAACATTCAGTACTTC. It specifies CASSVTGTSYQAKNIQYF.

The rearrangement uses TRBV7-8 and TRBJ2-5; 11 bases agree with TRBD2. The CDR3 sequence is 16 residues long. CDR1 is SGHVS, CDR2 FQNEAQ, per germline. The V segment lost 5 bases and the J segment 4 bases; nucleotides outside the gene matches: 9. CDR3 nucleotide sequence: TGTGCCAGCAGCACGCCATCTGGACTAGCGGGAGAGACCCAGTACTTC. Residues: CASSTPSGLAGETQYF.

This clone appeared a single time. V usage is TRBV6-1 and J usage is TRBJ2-7, with D maybe TRBD1 (7 bases). Trimming left V 4 bases short and J 4 bases short, with 14 bases between. CDR1 is MNHNS, CDR2 SASEGT, per germline. The CDR3 loop spans 14 amino acids. The CDR3 DNA reads TGTGCCAGCAGTGCGCAGGGGGGTCCTTACGAGCAGTACTTC. This codes for CASSAQGGPYEQYF.

This chain links TRBV9 with TRBJ2-1; 8 nucleotides align to TRBD2. From germline, CDR1 is SGDLS and CDR2 YYNGEE. V was pared by 0 bases and J by 5 bases, with 4 bases of the junction left unmatched. The CDR3 is 15 residues long. CDR3 amino acids: CASSVVGRENNEQFF. The CDR3 DNA reads as TGTGCCAGCAGCGTAGTCGGGAGGGAAAACAATGAGCAGTTCTTC.

This chain joins TRBV5-1 and TRBJ1-2, with a possible D match to TRBD1 (6 bases). Germline assignment: CDR1 SGHRS and CDR2 YFSETQ. V lost 3 bases, J lost 1 base, and 13 bases lay in between. The CDR3 has 15 residues. The CDR3 here is CASSWTEGGNYGYTF. The CDR3 nucleotides read TGCGCCAGCAGCTGGACAGAGGGCGGTAACTATGGCTACACCTTC.

V gene TRBV4-2 combines with J gene TRBJ2-7; TRBD2 matches at 9 bases. Germline V gene sequence: CDR1 LGHNA, CDR2 YNFKEQ. The CDR3 is 14 residues long. V lost 5 bases and J lost 4; bases outside the gene matches: 6. CDR3 DNA: TGTGCCAGCAGCGCGACTAGCGGACTTTACGAGCAGTACTTC. This codes for CASSATSGLYEQYF.

V gene TRBV5-1 combines with J gene TRBJ1-1; 9 nucleotides align to TRBD1. Unmatched junction bases numbered 5, after V lost 4 bases and J lost 4 bases. This CDR3 is 14 amino acids long. Germline-derived CDR1 and CDR2 are SGHRS and YFSETQ. The chain's CDR3 is CASSPGTGFTEAFF. The CDR3 DNA sequence: TGCGCCAGCAGCCCCGGGACAGGGTTCACTGAAGCTTTCTTT. The full variable domain, rest sourced from reference TRBV5-1 and TRBJ1-1, is KAGVTQTPRYLIKTRGQQVTLSCSPISGHRSVSWYQQTPGQGLQFLFEYFSETQRNKGNFPGRFSGRQFSNSRSEMNVSTLELGDSALYLCASSPGTGFTEAFFGQGTRLTVV.

This chain connects TRBV13 to TRBJ2-2; 12 positions agree with TRBD2. The CDR3 is 16 amino acids. The junction had 10 bases not matched to a gene; V was cut back by 1 base and J by 13 bases. Germline assignment: CDR1 PRHDT and CDR2 FYEKMQ (reference sequence). The CDR3 sequence: CASSLAPKTSGSGLFF. CDR3 nucleotide sequence: TGTGCCAGCAGCTTAGCCCCTAAGACTAGCGGGAGCGGGCTGTTTTTT.

The gene calls are TRBV5-4 and TRBJ2-7; TRBD1 aligns across 7 bases. Germline-derived CDR1 and CDR2 are SGHNT and YYREEE (reference sequence). This CDR3 is 13 amino acids long. With 3 bases clipped from V and 7 bases from J, the junction kept 7 bases outside the gene matches. The CDR3 protein is CASSSTQGNEQYF. The CDR3 DNA reads as TGTGCCAGCAGCTCGACACAGGGGAATGAGCAGTACTTC.